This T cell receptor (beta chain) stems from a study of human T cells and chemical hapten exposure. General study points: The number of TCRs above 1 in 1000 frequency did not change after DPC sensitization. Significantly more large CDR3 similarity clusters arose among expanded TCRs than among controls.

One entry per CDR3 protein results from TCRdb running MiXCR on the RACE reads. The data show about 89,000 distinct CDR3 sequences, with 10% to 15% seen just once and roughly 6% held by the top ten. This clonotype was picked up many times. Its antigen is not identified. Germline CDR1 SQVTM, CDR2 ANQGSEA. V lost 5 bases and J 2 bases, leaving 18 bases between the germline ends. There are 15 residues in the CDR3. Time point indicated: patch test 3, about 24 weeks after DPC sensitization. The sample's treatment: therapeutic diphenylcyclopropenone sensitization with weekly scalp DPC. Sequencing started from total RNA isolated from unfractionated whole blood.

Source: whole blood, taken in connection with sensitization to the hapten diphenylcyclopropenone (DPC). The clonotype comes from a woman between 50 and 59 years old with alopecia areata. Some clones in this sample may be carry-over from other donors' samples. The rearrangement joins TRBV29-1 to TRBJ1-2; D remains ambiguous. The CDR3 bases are TGCAGCGTTAGCGCCAGGATTCATTCCAACTATGGCTACACCTTC. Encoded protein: CSVSARIHSNYGYTF.